Below, 25 T cell receptor beta chains from the same sample are listed, as sequenced in a study of T cells in Graves' hyperthyroidism and ophthalmopathy. Template material for amplifying TCR beta CDR3 regions consisted of RNA transcripts. Researchers ran a first-round RT-PCR on the TCR CDR3 using the HTBI primer set. TCRdb redid the calling of the multiplex PCR reads with MiXCR, one entry per CDR3 protein. The data show roughly 290,000 distinct CDR3 sequences, roughly 15% seen once. Material: blood. The receptors stem from a woman under 40 with Graves' hyperthyroidism that later progressed to Graves' ophthalmopathy.

This clonotype showed up many times. V usage is TRBV20-1 and J usage is TRBJ2-7, with D tentatively TRBD2 (6 bases). The CDR3 loop spans 15 amino acids. V was cut by 0 bases and J by 2 bases, with 14 bases left in between. CDR1 is DFQATT and CDR2 is SNEGSKA in the germline V gene (reference sequence). In DNA form, the CDR3 reads TGCAGTGCTAGAGACGGTGTGGGAGGCGCCTACGAGCAGTACTTC. Translating gives CSARDGVGGAYEQYF.

This clonotype was seen ten or more times. This rearrangement joins TRBV5-4 to TRBJ2-3, with unresolved D. V lost 6 bases and J lost 2, with 4 bases in between. CDR1 and CDR2 (germline): SGHNT, YYREEE (reference sequence). This CDR3 is built from 11 residues. The CDR3: CASTYTDTQYF. The CDR3, as DNA: TGTGCCAGCACCTACACAGATACGCAGTATTTT.

The chain uses TRBV27 and TRBJ1-5, with 8 bases that match TRBD1. This CDR3 contains 14 residues. Germline CDR1 is MNHEY and CDR2 is SMNVEV (reference sequence). Trimming removed 4 bases from V and 5 bases from J; junction bases left unmatched: 4. For the CDR3, the DNA is TGTGCCAGCAGTTACAGGGGGACGGATCAGCCCCAGCATTTT. It encodes CASSYRGTDQPQHF.

The CDR3 DNA reads TGTGCCAGTAGTCCAACAATCCGACTAGCGGGTTACGGGAGCACAGATACGCAGTATTTT. Translation gives CASSPTIRLAGYGSTDTQYF. The chain couples TRBV19 to TRBJ2-3; 10 bases map to TRBD2. The J segment lost 0 bases and the V segment lost 5 bases, leaving 17 bases of the junction unmatched. The V gene's germline CDR1 is LNHDA and CDR2 SQIVND (reference sequence). This CDR3 has 20 amino acids.

This clonotype was recorded at least ten times. The CDR3 here is CASSWTGGAFF. CDR3 DNA sequence: TGTGCCAGCAGTTGGACAGGGGGAGCTTTCTTT. V is TRBV28 and J is TRBJ1-1, with TRBD1 identical over 10 bases. CDR1 is MDHEN, CDR2 SYDVKM, per germline. The CDR3 runs 11 residues. Trimming took 4 bases from V and 10 from J; bases not matched to a gene: 0.

The V and J genes are TRBV7-2 and TRBJ2-1; the match to TRBD2 covers 13 bases. V was clipped by 6 bases and J by 2 bases; unmatched bases: 16. Germline values: CDR1 SGHTA, CDR2 FQGNSA. CDR3 length: 20 amino acids. The CDR3 DNA follows: TGTGCCAGCAGACCCCCCCTAGGGGAAACTAGCGGGAGGGCCTACAATGAGCAGTTCTTC. This encodes CASRPPLGETSGRAYNEQFF.

At least ten counts were recorded for this clonotype. The chain carries TRBV28 and TRBJ2-5, with 7 bases matching TRBD2. V shed 7 bases, J shed 0 bases, and the junction held 14 bases outside the gene matches. The CDR3 runs to 17 residues. Germline assignment: CDR1 MDHEN and CDR2 SYDVKM. DNA for the CDR3: TGTGCCAGCACCCCCCCGCGGGGAGGGCCTAACCAAGAGACCCAGTACTTC. Its translation is CASTPPRGGPNQETQYF. The full variable domain, in which reference TRBV28 and TRBJ2-5 provide the parts outside the CDR3, is DVKVTQSSRYLVKRTGEKVFLECVQDMDHENMFWYRQDPGLGLRLIYFSYDVKMKEKGDIPEGYSVSREKKERFSLILESASTNQTSMYLCASTPPRGGPNQETQYFGPGTRLLVL.

This clonotype was observed many times. The chain employs TRBV11-3 and TRBJ1-2; 7 bases line up with TRBD1. V was clipped by 5 bases and J by 4 bases; unmatched bases: 16. CDR1 SGHNT and CDR2 YENEEA come from the germline V gene. This CDR3 region has 17 residues. The DNA of the CDR3 is TGTGCCAGCAGCGACTACAGGGGAGTACGTGAGGTCTATGGCTACACCTTC. Its translation is CASSDYRGVREVYGYTF.

This clonotype was counted many times. This sequence joins TRBV20-1 and TRBJ1-2; 7 bases fit TRBD1. This CDR3 has 13 amino acids. V trimming: 6 bases; J trimming: 3 bases; junction bases outside the gene matches: 7. The germline CDR1 and CDR2 sequences are DFQATT and SNEGSKA (reference sequence). Written as DNA, the CDR3 is TGCAGTGCCCGTCCAGACAGGGACTATGGCTACACCTTC. It translates to CSARPDRDYGYTF.

This clonotype was detected ten times or more. The V call is TRBV7-6, the J call TRBJ2-3; D is unresolved. Deletions cut 8 bases from V and 2 bases from J, with 11 bases between. Germline values: CDR1 SGHVS, CDR2 FNYEAQ. The CDR3 is 13 amino acids. As DNA, the CDR3 is TGTGCCAGCGCCCTCAACCCCACAGATACGCAGTATTTT. It translates to CASALNPTDTQYF. The variable domain in full, with the rest retrieved from reference TRBV7-6 and TRBJ2-3, is GAGVSQSPRYKVTKRGQDVALRCDPISGHVSLYWYRQALGQGPEFLTYFNYEAQQDKSGLPNDRFSAERPEGSISTLTIQRTEQRDSAMYRCASALNPTDTQYFGPGTRLTVL.

This clonotype has a count of ten or more. This sequence joins TRBV6-2 or TRBV6-3 and TRBJ1-1; D uncertain. Germline V gives CDR1 MNHEY, CDR2 SVGEGT. With 4 bases removed from V and 4 bases from J, the gap between germline ends came to 10 bases. The CDR3 has 13 residues. CDR3: CASSSGFSTEAFF. The CDR3 DNA follows: TGTGCCAGCAGTTCCGGGTTCAGCACTGAAGCTTTCTTT.

V is TRBV11-2 and J is TRBJ2-7; D not certain. Trimming stripped 5 bases from V and 2 bases from J, with 22 bases between. Looked up from germline, CDR1 is SGHAT and CDR2 is FQNNGV. The CDR3 loop spans 17 amino acids. In DNA, the CDR3 is TGTGCCAGCAGCCCCCTAAATCGCGGACGGAACGCCTACGAGCAGTACTTC. It translates to CASSPLNRGRNAYEQYF.

This clonotype appeared many times. V usage is TRBV4-1 and J usage is TRBJ2-7; D is undetermined. V gave up 6 bases and J gave up 2 bases, with 11 bases separating them. The CDR3 length is 13 residues. Germline loops: CDR1 MGHRA, CDR2 YSYEKL. Here the CDR3 DNA reads TGCGCCAGCAGATCCGTCAATCCCTACGAGCAGTACTTC. It encodes CASRSVNPYEQYF.

This clonotype has a count of ten or more. This chain joins TRBV30 and TRBJ1-1, with unresolved D. This CDR3 spans 13 amino acids. Germline values: CDR1 GTSNPN, CDR2 SVGIG (reference sequence). V was clipped by 0 bases and J by 5 bases, with 10 bases between them. The CDR3 region is CAWSVTEWTEAFF. CDR3 DNA: TGTGCCTGGAGTGTAACGGAGTGGACTGAAGCTTTCTTT. Looking up the rest from reference TRBV30 and TRBJ1-1 gives the full variable domain: SQTIHQWPATLVQPVGSPLSLECTVEGTSNPNLYWYRQAAGRGLQLLFYSVGIGQISSEVPQNLSASRPQDRQFILSSKKLLLSDSGFYLCAWSVTEWTEAFFGQGTRLTVV.

Many counts were recorded for this clonotype. The V call is TRBV28, the J call TRBJ2-7; 7 nucleotides match TRBD1. The CDR3 loop spans 14 amino acids. In germline, CDR1 is MDHEN, CDR2 SYDVKM. The ends lost 5 bases at V and 2 bases at J; junction bases unmatched: 6. CDR3 loop: CASSTAGTAYEQYF. CDR3 DNA: TGTGCCAGCAGTACAGCCGGGACAGCCTACGAGCAGTACTTC.

This clonotype occurred once. The chain uses TRBV11-2 and TRBJ2-3, with unresolved D. Germline-derived CDR1 and CDR2 are SGHAT and FQNNGV. The V end was cut by 4 bases, the J end by 2 bases, with 10 bases between. The CDR3 is 14 amino acids. For the CDR3, the DNA is TGTGCCAGCAGCTCCGGTCCCACCACAGATACGCAGTATTTT. Amino acids: CASSSGPTTDTQYF.

This clonotype was seen a handful of times. The chain has TRBV7-9 and TRBJ2-3, with TRBD1 matching over 9 bases. Trimming cost V 4 bases and J 0 bases; bases outside gene matches: 8. The germline CDR1 and CDR2 sequences are SEHNR and FQNEAQ (reference sequence). This CDR3 comprises 17 residues. This chain's CDR3 is CASSSYRGRGSTDTQYF. Here the CDR3 DNA reads TGTGCCAGCAGCTCATACAGGGGGCGGGGAAGCACAGATACGCAGTATTTT.

The J gene is TRBJ2-3, the V gene TRBV28; D possibly corresponds to TRBD2 (6 bases). There are 14 residues in the CDR3. Germline V gene data show CDR1 as MDHEN and CDR2 as SYDVKM. Between the trimmed V and J ends, which lost 7 bases and 0 bases, there was a span of 11 bases. The CDR3 DNA reads as TGTGCCAGCAAAAACGGGGGTAGCACAGATACGCAGTATTTT. Translated, it gives CASKNGGSTDTQYF.

There are many counts of this clonotype. This rearrangement joins TRBV28 to TRBJ2-7; 14 positions match TRBD2. The CDR3 extends over 15 amino acids. Per the germline V gene, CDR1 is MDHEN and CDR2 is SYDVKM. J was trimmed by 7 bases and V by 5 bases; bases with no gene match: 7. CDR3 coding DNA: TGTGCCAGCAGTGAGAGGACTAGCGGGAGGAGGGAGCAGTACTTC. Protein sequence: CASSERTSGRREQYF.

The table lists this clonotype with many counts. V usage is TRBV27 and J usage is TRBJ1-5, with D tentatively TRBD1 (6 bases). Germline V lookup: CDR1 MNHEY, CDR2 SMNVEV (reference sequence). CDR3 length equals 13 residues. V shed 6 bases and J shed 4 bases, with 10 bases lying between them. CDR3 loop: CASSHTGNQPQHF. CDR3 nucleotide sequence: TGTGCCAGCAGCCATACAGGGAATCAGCCCCAGCATTTT.

This clonotype was seen at least ten times. The chain uses TRBV19 and TRBJ2-1, with a tentative D call TRBD2 (6 bases). V was shortened by 3 bases and J by 10 bases, with 19 bases between the two germline ends. Germline CDR1 LNHDA, CDR2 SQIVND (reference sequence). This CDR3 region has 15 residues. The chain's CDR3 is CASSILGGVAEEQFF. CDR3 bases: TGTGCCAGTAGTATTCTGGGAGGTGTAGCGGAGGAGCAGTTCTTC.

This clonotype was detected ten times or more. CDR3 in amino acids: CATSREGHFGNTIYF. CDR3 nucleotides: TGTGCCACCAGCAGAGAGGGCCATTTCGGAAACACCATATATTTT. J is TRBJ1-3 and V is TRBV15; D unclear. CDR3 length: 15 residues. Germline loops: CDR1 LNHNV, CDR2 YYDKDF (reference sequence). Between the trimmed V and J ends, which lost 0 bases and 4 bases, there was a span of 10 bases.

This clonotype came up many times. V is TRBV4-3 and J is TRBJ2-1, with D perhaps matching TRBD2 (6 bases). The germline V gene has CDR1 LGHNA and CDR2 YSLEER. This CDR3 is built from 14 residues. V was cut by 0 bases and J by 10 bases, with 13 bases left in between. CDR3 DNA sequence: TGCGCCAGCAGCCAAGATATCGGGGGAAACGAGCAGTTCTTC. As protein: CASSQDIGGNEQFF.

This clonotype was detected many times. The chain links TRBV7-9 to TRBJ2-7; D remains ambiguous. This CDR3 has 16 residues. CDR1 SEHNR and CDR2 FQNEAQ come from the germline V gene (reference sequence). The ends were cut back, 1 base at V and 0 bases at J, with 13 bases in the middle. CDR3 DNA: TGTGCCAGCAGCTTAGTTTACCGCAAAAGCTCCTACGAGCAGTACTTC. This translates into CASSLVYRKSSYEQYF. Using reference TRBV7-9 and TRBJ2-7 for the parts outside the CDR3, the full variable domain is DTGVSQNPRHKITKRGQNVTFRCDPISEHNRLYWYRQTLGQGPEFLTYFQNEAQLEKSRLLSDRFSAERPKGSFSTLEIQRTEQGDSAMYLCASSLVYRKSSYEQYFGPGTRLTVT.

This clonotype came up many times. The chain recombines TRBV11-3 with TRBJ1-1, with 8 bases aligning to TRBD1. This CDR3 spans 14 amino acids. V lost 8 bases to trimming and J lost 1 base; unmatched junction nucleotides: 6. Germline loops: CDR1 SGHNT, CDR2 YENEEA. The CDR3, as DNA: TGTGCCAGCTTACCAGGGGGCTGGAACACTGAAGCTTTCTTT. Amino acids: CASLPGGWNTEAFF.